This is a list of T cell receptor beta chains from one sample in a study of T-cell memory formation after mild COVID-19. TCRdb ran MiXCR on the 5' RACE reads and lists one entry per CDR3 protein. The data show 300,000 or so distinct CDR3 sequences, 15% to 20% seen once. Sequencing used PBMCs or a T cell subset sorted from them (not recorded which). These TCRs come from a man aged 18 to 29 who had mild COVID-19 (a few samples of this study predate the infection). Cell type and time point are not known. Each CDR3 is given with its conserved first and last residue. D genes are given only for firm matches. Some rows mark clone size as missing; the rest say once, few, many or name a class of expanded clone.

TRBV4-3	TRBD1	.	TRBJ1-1	TGCGCCAGCAGCCAAGGAAGGGGGCTGGGCACTGAAGCTTTCTTT	CASSQGRGLGTEAFF
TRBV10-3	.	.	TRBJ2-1	TGTGCCATCCGGGACGGAGATTACAATGAGCAGTTCTTC	CAIRDGDYNEQFF
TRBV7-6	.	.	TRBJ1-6	TGTGCCAGCAGTTCATTGACTCTAAGCCCCAATTCACCCCTCCACTTT	CASSSLTLSPNSPLHF
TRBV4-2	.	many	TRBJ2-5	TGTGCCAGCAGCCAAGATCCGGGACGCGGGGAAGAGACCCAGTACTTC	CASSQDPGRGEETQYF
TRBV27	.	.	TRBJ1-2	TGTGCCAGCAGGATTAAACAGGGTCCCTATGGCTACACCTTC	CASRIKQGPYGYTF
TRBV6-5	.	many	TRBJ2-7	TGTGCCAGCAGTTACTCTGCAGCGAGCTCCTACGAGCAGTACTTC	CASSYSAASSYEQYF
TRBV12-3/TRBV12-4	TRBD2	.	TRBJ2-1	TGTGCCAGCAGTTCGGGGGGGAGGAATGAGCAGTTCTTC	CASSSGGRNEQFF
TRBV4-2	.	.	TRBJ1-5	TGTGCCAGCAGCCAAGATTTCGACGGCAGGCTCAATCAGCCCCAGCATTTT	CASSQDFDGRLNQPQHF
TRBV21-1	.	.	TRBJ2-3	TGTGCCAGCAGCCCCGGAATGACAGGAACAGATACGCAGTATTTT	CASSPGMTGTDTQYF
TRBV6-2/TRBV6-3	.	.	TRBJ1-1	TGTGCCAGCATTTCACAGAACACTGAAGCTTTCTTT	CASISQNTEAFF
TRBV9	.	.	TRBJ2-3	TGTGCCAGCAGCGCTCGGGTCGGGGAGGGCACAGATACGCAGTATTTT	CASSARVGEGTDTQYF
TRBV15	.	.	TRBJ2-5	TGTGCCACCAGCAAAGAGGACCGCCTACAAGAGACCCAGTACTTC	CATSKEDRLQETQYF
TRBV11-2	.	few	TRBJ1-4	TGTGCCAGCAGCTTAGGGGGTTCTGAAAAACTGTTTTTT	CASSLGGSEKLFF
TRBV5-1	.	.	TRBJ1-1	TGCGCCAGCAGCTGGCTCCAAAGTGATACTGAAGCTTTCTTT	CASSWLQSDTEAFF
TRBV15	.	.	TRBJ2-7	TGTGCCACCAGCAGAGATCTAGGGTTCGAGCAGTACTTC	CATSRDLGFEQYF
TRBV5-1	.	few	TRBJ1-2	TGCGCCAGCAGCTTGGAAGGTGGGGTGCGGGGCTACACCTTC	CASSLEGGVRGYTF
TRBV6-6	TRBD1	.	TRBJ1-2	TGTGCCAGCACCCCAGGGGGCGCGGGTGGCTACACCTTC	CASTPGGAGGYTF
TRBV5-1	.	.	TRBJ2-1	TGCGCCAGCAGCTTATGGGGTAGCTCCTACAATGAGCAGTTCTTC	CASSLWGSSYNEQFF
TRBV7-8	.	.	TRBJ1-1	TGTGCCAGCAGCTTAGTTGGGACCGGCAACACTGAAGCTTTCTTT	CASSLVGTGNTEAFF
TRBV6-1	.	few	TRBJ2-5	TGTGCCAGCAGTGACAGTGGAGAGACCCAGTACTTC	CASSDSGETQYF
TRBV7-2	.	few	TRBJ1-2	TGTGCCAGCAGCTCCCGGGGATCGGGGCTTCCGGGTGGCTACACCTTC	CASSSRGSGLPGGYTF
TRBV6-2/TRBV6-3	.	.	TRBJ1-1	TGTGCCAGCAGTCTCGGGACACGGGTTATAAGGGGCGTGAACACTGAAGCTTTCTTT	CASSLGTRVIRGVNTEAFF
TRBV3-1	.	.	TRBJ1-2	TGTGCCAGCAGCCAAGAAGCCCGAGGCTACACCTTC	CASSQEARGYTF
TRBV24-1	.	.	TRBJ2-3	TGTGCCACCAGTGATCCCCGGGGCACTAGCACAGATACGCAGTATTTT	CATSDPRGTSTDTQYF
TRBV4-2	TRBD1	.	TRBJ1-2	TGTGCCAGCAGCCAAGAAAACAGGGGGCTCTATGGCTACACCTTC	CASSQENRGLYGYTF
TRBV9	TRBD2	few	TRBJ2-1	TGTGCCAGCAGCGCCGGACTAGCGGGGGGAGTTGAGCAGTTCTTC	CASSAGLAGGVEQFF
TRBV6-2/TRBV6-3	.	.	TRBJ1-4	TGTGCCAGCAGTTACTCGACCACGGGACTGTTTTTT	CASSYSTTGLFF
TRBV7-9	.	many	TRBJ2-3	TGTGCCAGCAGCTTATCAGTCACAGATACGCAGTATTTT	CASSLSVTDTQYF
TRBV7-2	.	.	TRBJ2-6	TGTGACAGCAGCTTAGCGTCGGACCACTCTGGGGCCAACGTCCTGACTTTC	CDSSLASDHSGANVLTF
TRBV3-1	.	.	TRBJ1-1	TGTGCCAGCAGCCAACCCCGAGGGGACACTGAAGCTTTCTTT	CASSQPRGDTEAFF
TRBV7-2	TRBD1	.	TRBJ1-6	TGTGCCAGCAGCTTAGTGGCAGGGGGTAATTCACCCCTCCACTTT	CASSLVAGGNSPLHF
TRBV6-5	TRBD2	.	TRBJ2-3	TGTGCCAGCAGGGCTAGCGGGGGGTTTGCCACAGATACGCAGTATTTT	CASRASGGFATDTQYF
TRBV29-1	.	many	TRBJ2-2	TGCAGCGTTCTATTCCCAGGGGAGTCGAACACCGGGGAGCTGTTTTTT	CSVLFPGESNTGELFF
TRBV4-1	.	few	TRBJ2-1	TGCGCCAGCAGCCTGGTGGATGGGACGGTGGTCTACAATGAGCAGTTCTTC	CASSLVDGTVVYNEQFF
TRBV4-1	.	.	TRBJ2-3	TGCGCCAGCAGCCAAGAACCGGGGCTTACAGATACGCAGTATTTT	CASSQEPGLTDTQYF
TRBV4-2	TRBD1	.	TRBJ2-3	TGTGCCAGCAGCCAAAGGGGGCCGGGAGATACGCAGTATTTT	CASSQRGPGDTQYF
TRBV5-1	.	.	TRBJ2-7	TGCGCCAGCAGCTTGGGCCCCCCGGGACGTTACTCCTACGAGCAGTACTTC	CASSLGPPGRYSYEQYF
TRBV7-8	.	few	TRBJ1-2	TGTGCCAGCAGCCCAGACCTAAGTTACTATGGCTACACCTTC	CASSPDLSYYGYTF
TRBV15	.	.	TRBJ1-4	TGTGCCACCAGCAGAGGATCGGGGGGTGGAGAAAAACTGTTTTTT	CATSRGSGGGEKLFF
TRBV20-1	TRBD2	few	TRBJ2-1	TGCAGTGCCAGGGGCGGGGGGGCAAGGTACAATGAGCAGTTCTTC	CSARGGGARYNEQFF
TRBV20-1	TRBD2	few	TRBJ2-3	TGCAGTGCTCGACTAGCGGGGGGCCCGGGCGATACGCAGTATTTT	CSARLAGGPGDTQYF
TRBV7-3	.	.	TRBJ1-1	TGTGCCAGCAGCTCCGCGGGCACCACTGAAGCTTTCTTT	CASSSAGTTEAFF
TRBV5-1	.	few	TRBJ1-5	TGCGCCAGCAGCCAGTGGGGGGTTGGCAATCAGCCCCAGCATTTT	CASSQWGVGNQPQHF
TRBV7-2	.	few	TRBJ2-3	TGTGCCAGCAGCATCCGGGGAGGTGAAGATACGCAGTATTTT	CASSIRGGEDTQYF